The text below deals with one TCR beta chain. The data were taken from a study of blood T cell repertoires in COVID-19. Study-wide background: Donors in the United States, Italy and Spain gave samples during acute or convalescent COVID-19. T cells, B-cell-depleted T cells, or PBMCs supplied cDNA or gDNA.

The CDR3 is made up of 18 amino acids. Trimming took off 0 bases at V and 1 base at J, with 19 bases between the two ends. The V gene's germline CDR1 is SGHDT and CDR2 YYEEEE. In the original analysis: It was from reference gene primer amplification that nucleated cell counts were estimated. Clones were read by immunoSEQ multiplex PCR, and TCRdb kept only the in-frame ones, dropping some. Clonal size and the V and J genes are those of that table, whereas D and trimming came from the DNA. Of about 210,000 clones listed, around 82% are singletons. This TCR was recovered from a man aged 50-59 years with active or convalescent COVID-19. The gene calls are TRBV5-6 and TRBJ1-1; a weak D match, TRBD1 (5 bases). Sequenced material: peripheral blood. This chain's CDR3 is CASSLVGGDGSRNTEAFF. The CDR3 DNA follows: TGTGCCAGCAGCTTGGTAGGAGGGGACGGTAGCAGGAACACTGAAGCTTTCTTT.